This T cell receptor (beta chain) was obtained from a study of blood T cell repertoires in COVID-19. On the study more broadly: There were acute and convalescent COVID-19 samples, and they came from the United States, Italy and Spain. Sample material is recorded as cDNA or gDNA derived from T cells, B-cell-depleted T cells, or PBMCs.

Germline V gene data show CDR1 as MNHEY and CDR2 as SVGAGI. CDR3 length: 16 amino acids. V lost 4 bases, J lost 1 base, and 3 bases stayed unmatched. Original processing notes: Scientists estimated how many nucleated cells there were by amplifying reference gene primers. Produced via immunoSEQ multiplex PCR; TCRdb's table is partial and in-frame only. That table supplies the V and J calls and clone size; D and trimming were determined from the DNA. The sample comprises hundreds of thousands of clones, 86% of which are singletons, and 1.4% rests with the top ten. The sequence derives from a woman under 40 with active or convalescent COVID-19. The chain uses TRBV6-5 and TRBJ2-1; 11 nucleotides align to TRBD2. Specimen: peripheral blood. CDR3 sequence reads: CASSWTSGRSYNEQFF. The DNA for the CDR3 is TGTGCCAGCAGTTGGACTAGCGGGCGATCCTACAATGAGCAGTTCTTC.